This T cell receptor beta chain is drawn from a study of blood T cell repertoires in COVID-19. Produced via immunoSEQ multiplex PCR; TCRdb's table is partial and in-frame only. The table has about 130,000 clones, 80% to 85% seen once; the top ten hold about 20%. CDR1 SGDLS and CDR2 YYNGEE come from the germline V gene. Trimming stripped 0 bases from V and 6 bases from J, with 13 bases between. The CDR3 totals 14 residues. V gene TRBV9 combines with J gene TRBJ2-7, with D tentatively TRBD1 (6 bases). Sequencing was carried out using PBMCs or T cells enriched from blood (not recorded which). The clonotype was recovered from a man aged 25 to 40 who had recovered from COVID-19. CDR3 region: CASSVGQGLAEQYF. Written as DNA, the CDR3 is TGTGCCAGCAGCGTAGGTCAGGGGCTCGCCGAGCAGTACTTC.